These 8 T cell receptor beta chains were sequenced from one sample in a study of blood T cell repertoires in COVID-19. Data came from immunoSEQ multiplex PCR; TCRdb stores just in-frame clones and leaves some out. The data contain some 53,000 clones, over 75% of them singletons. The sample consisted of peripheral blood. Receptors were obtained from a man between 65 and 85 years old with acute or convalescent COVID-19.

The chain uses TRBV27 and TRBJ2-5, with D tentatively TRBD2 (6 bases). V was trimmed by 6 bases and J by 0 bases, leaving 11 bases between them. CDR3 size: 14 residues. The germline V gene has CDR1 MNHEY and CDR2 SMNVEV (reference sequence). The chain's CDR3 is CASSPGTYQETQYF. As DNA, the CDR3 is TGTGCCAGCAGCCCCGGGACTTACCAAGAGACCCAGTACTTC.

The chain carries TRBV27 and TRBJ1-5; D perhaps matches TRBD1 (5 bases). V dropped 6 bases and J dropped 3 bases, with 15 bases sitting between them. This CDR3 region has 15 residues. Germline V gene data show CDR1 as MNHEY and CDR2 as SMNVEV (reference sequence). The CDR3 sequence: CASRSGRSHNQPQHF. The DNA of the CDR3 is TGTGCCAGCAGATCAGGGCGGAGTCACAATCAGCCCCAGCATTTT.

There are a few counts of this clone. V gene TRBV12-3 or TRBV12-4 combines with J gene TRBJ2-2, with TRBD1 identical over 8 bases. The trim removed 9 bases at V and 4 bases at J, leaving 4 bases unmatched. This CDR3 comprises 13 residues. In DNA, the CDR3 is TGTGCCAGTCGCACAGGGGGCACCGGGGAGCTGTTTTTT. Its translation is CASRTGGTGELFF.

This sequence joins TRBV18 and TRBJ2-5; possibly TRBD1 for D (5 bases). V was pared by 5 bases and J by 5 bases, with 9 bases between. This CDR3 has 12 residues. From germline, CDR1 is KGHSH and CDR2 LQKENI. DNA for the CDR3: TGTGCCAGCTCATGGGCAGGGGAGACCCAGTACTTC. Translation: CASSWAGETQYF. Drawing the rest from reference TRBV18 and TRBJ2-5, the complete variable domain is NAGVMQNPRHLVRRRGQEARLRCSPMKGHSHVYWYRQLPEEGLKFMVYLQKENIIDESGMPKERFSAEFPKEGPSILRIQQVVRGDSAAYFCASSWAGETQYFGPGTRLLVL.

The V and J genes are TRBV9 and TRBJ1-5, with 8 positions matching TRBD1. Per germline, CDR1 SGDLS and CDR2 YYNGEE. With 4 bases clipped from V and 5 bases from J, the junction kept 2 bases outside the gene matches. The CDR3 spans 13 residues. The CDR3 nucleotides are TGTGCCAGCAGCAAACAGGGGGATCAGCCCCAGCATTTT. Translation: CASSKQGDQPQHF. The full variable domain, rest sourced from reference TRBV9 and TRBJ1-5, is DSGVTQTPKHLITATGQRVTLRCSPRSGDLSVYWYQQSLDQGLQFLIQYYNGEERAKGNILERFSAQQFPDLHSELNLSSLELGDSALYFCASSKQGDQPQHFGDGTRLSIL.

The CDR3 reads CATSDWTSGSLETQYF. The CDR3 DNA is TGTGCCACCAGTGACTGGACTAGCGGGAGTTTGGAGACCCAGTACTTC. The gene calls are TRBV24-1 and TRBJ2-5, with 13 bases that match TRBD2. V dropped 4 bases and J dropped 5; count of bases not matched to a gene: 6. Germline CDR1 is KGHDR and CDR2 is SFDVKD. CDR3 length equals 16 residues.

The chain has TRBV5-6 and TRBJ2-2; D is unclear. Germline V gene data show CDR1 as SGHDT and CDR2 as YYEEEE. V dropped 2 bases and J dropped 0 bases, with 11 bases sitting between them. CDR3 length equals 16 residues. DNA of the CDR3: TGTGCCAGCAGCTTTTTTCACAATTCGAACACCGGGGAGCTGTTTTTT. As protein: CASSFFHNSNTGELFF. Filled out from reference TRBV5-6 and TRBJ2-2, the complete variable domain reads DAGVTQSPTHLIKTRGQQVTLRCSPKSGHDTVSWYQQALGQGPQFIFQYYEEEERQRGNFPDRFSGHQFPNYSSELNVNALLLGDSALYLCASSFFHNSNTGELFFGEGSRLTVL.

In this sample, this clone turned up a few times. V and J are TRBV11-2 and TRBJ2-2; D possibly corresponds to TRBD2 (6 bases). The germline V and J ends were trimmed by 4 bases and 2 bases, with 8 bases remaining between them. This CDR3 contains 14 residues. CDR1 SGHAT and CDR2 FQNNGV come from the germline V gene. CDR3 coding DNA: TGTGCCAGCAGCTCGACTAGAAACACCGGGGAGCTGTTTTTT. It yields the protein CASSSTRNTGELFF.